What follows are 3 T cell receptor beta chains derived from one specimen sequenced in a study of blood T cell repertoires in COVID-19. The method was immunoSEQ multiplex PCR; TCRdb's version includes in-frame clones alone and lacks a portion of them. The table records some 180,000 clones, about 80% of them present only once. Material for sequencing was peripheral blood. These receptors were collected from a human donor in a cohort sampled during active COVID-19.

This chain links TRBV21-1 with TRBJ2-5; whether TRBD2, the table's D call, matches the DNA was not checked. TRBV21-1 is a documented pseudogene. The CDR3 spans 15 residues. The CDR3, as DNA: TGTGCCAGCAACGGACTAGCGGGGGTCCAAGAGACCCAGTACTTC. This codes for CASNGLAGVQETQYF.

This chain connects TRBV4-1 to TRBJ1-1, with TRBD1 matching 7 bases. The germline gives CDR1 MGHRA, CDR2 YSYEKL. V was pared by 1 base and J by 1 base, with 6 bases of the junction left unmatched. The CDR3 is 16 amino acids. CDR3 sequence reads: CASSQATGTANTEAFF. As DNA, the CDR3 is TGCGCCAGCAGCCAAGCCACCGGGACAGCGAACACTGAAGCTTTCTTT.

This rearrangement joins TRBV18 to TRBJ1-1; 7 bases line up with TRBD1. The germline gives CDR1 KGHSH, CDR2 LQKENI. This CDR3 has 15 residues. The ends lost 4 bases at V and 3 bases at J; junction bases unmatched: 8. The CDR3 region is CASSRWDSEHTEAFF. The DNA for the CDR3 is TGTGCCAGCTCACGATGGGACAGTGAGCACACTGAAGCTTTCTTT.